This is a list of T cell receptor beta chains from one sample in a study of T cell changes during pregnancy in multiple sclerosis. The assay was immunoSEQ multiplex PCR, and TCRdb's table has in-frame clones only and misses some. The data contain tens of thousands of clones, 90% to 95% of them seen just once; the ten biggest clones take up roughly 3.9%. The sequencing used CD8+ T cells from peripheral blood mononuclear cells, collected after pregnancy. The receptors stem from a female donor with multiple sclerosis, enrolled in a pregnancy study. The CDR3 runs from the conserved cysteine through the conserved F or W. A D gene is named only where the DNA matches it firmly. Only some rows state a clone size, as once, few, many or a class for expanded clones.

cdr3_aa: CASRTGTGFLGANVLTF
cdr3_nt: TGTGCCAGCAGGACCGGGACAGGATTCCTTGGGGCCAACGTCCTGACTTTC
clone_size: -
j_call: TRBJ2-6
v_call: TRBV28
d_call: TRBD1
cdr3_length: 17

cdr3_aa: CASSLKQEKETQYF
cdr3_nt: TGTGCCAGCAGCTTAAAACAGGAGAAAGAGACCCAGTACTTC
clone_size: -
j_call: TRBJ2-5
v_call: TRBV5-4
d_call: -
cdr3_length: 14

cdr3_aa: CASSRTDYTDTQYF
cdr3_nt: TGTGCCAGCTCACGGACGGACTACACAGATACGCAGTATTTT
clone_size: -
j_call: TRBJ2-3
v_call: TRBV18
d_call: -
cdr3_length: 14

cdr3_aa: CSAGPTETSYNEQFF
cdr3_nt: TGCAGCGCCGGCCCTACAGAGACCTCCTACAATGAGCAGTTCTTC
clone_size: -
j_call: TRBJ2-1
v_call: TRBV29-1
d_call: -
cdr3_length: 15

cdr3_aa: CASSILGSTDTQYF
cdr3_nt: TGTGCCAGCAGTATCCTAGGTAGCACAGATACGCAGTATTTT
clone_size: once
j_call: TRBJ2-3
v_call: TRBV27
d_call: -
cdr3_length: 14

cdr3_aa: CASSQARPGQGVEQYF
cdr3_nt: TGTGCCAGCAGCCAAGCACGGCCGGGACAGGGGGTCGAGCAGTACTTC
clone_size: -
j_call: TRBJ2-7
v_call: TRBV14
d_call: TRBD1
cdr3_length: 16

cdr3_aa: CASRLRDSLNYGYTF
cdr3_nt: TGTGCCAGCCGTCTCCGGGACAGCCTTAACTATGGCTACACCTTC
clone_size: -
j_call: TRBJ1-2
v_call: TRBV11-2
d_call: TRBD1
cdr3_length: 15

cdr3_aa: CASSVEGTRTGAFF
cdr3_nt: TGTGCCAGCAGCGTAGAAGGAACGAGGACAGGAGCTTTCTTT
clone_size: -
j_call: TRBJ1-1
v_call: TRBV9
d_call: TRBD1
cdr3_length: 14

cdr3_aa: CSVPSAGGSDTQYF
cdr3_nt: TGCAGCGTTCCCTCAGCGGGGGGATCAGATACGCAGTATTTT
clone_size: -
j_call: TRBJ2-3
v_call: TRBV29-1
d_call: TRBD2
cdr3_length: 14

cdr3_aa: CASSAGVGGYTF
cdr3_nt: TGTGCCAGCAGTGCAGGGGTTGGTGGCTACACCTTC
clone_size: -
j_call: TRBJ1-2
v_call: TRBV6-1
d_call: -
cdr3_length: 12

cdr3_aa: CASSLGGDRDEQYF
cdr3_nt: TGTGCCAGCAGCTTAGGCGGGGATCGCGACGAGCAGTACTTC
clone_size: -
j_call: TRBJ2-7
v_call: TRBV7-7
d_call: -
cdr3_length: 14

cdr3_aa: CASSQGSRNIQYF
cdr3_nt: TGCGCCAGCAGCCAAGGGTCTAGGAACATTCAGTACTTC
clone_size: -
j_call: TRBJ2-4
v_call: TRBV4-1
d_call: -
cdr3_length: 13

cdr3_aa: CASLLPRDTSYNEQFF
cdr3_nt: TGTGCCAGCTTACTTCCCCGGGACACCTCCTACAATGAGCAGTTCTTC
clone_size: -
j_call: TRBJ2-1
v_call: TRBV19
d_call: -
cdr3_length: 16

cdr3_aa: CASSQFAGGAPEQFF
cdr3_nt: TGCGCCAGCAGCCAATTTGCGGGGGGGGCCCCTGAGCAGTTCTTC
clone_size: -
j_call: TRBJ2-1
v_call: TRBV4-3
d_call: TRBD2
cdr3_length: 15

cdr3_aa: CATSRDLGRGLTEAFF
cdr3_nt: TGTGCCACCAGCAGAGATCTAGGCAGGGGGTTAACTGAAGCTTTCTTT
clone_size: -
j_call: TRBJ1-1
v_call: TRBV15
d_call: TRBD1
cdr3_length: 16

cdr3_aa: CASRTTGSGYEQYF
cdr3_nt: TGTGCCAGCAGAACGACAGGGTCAGGCTACGAGCAGTACTTC
clone_size: -
j_call: TRBJ2-7
v_call: TRBV7-9
d_call: TRBD1
cdr3_length: 14